The 5 T cell receptor beta chains below come from one sample, sequenced in a study of blood T cell repertoires in COVID-19. The data were produced by immunoSEQ multiplex PCR, yet TCRdb's version contains in-frame clones alone and is incomplete. This sample has 140,000 or so clones; 75% to 85% occur once, and the top ten carry about 2.9%. Material: peripheral blood. These receptors came from a middle-aged man with acute or convalescent COVID-19.

This chain links TRBV9 with TRBJ2-5, with TRBD2 identical over 14 bases. Germline V gene sequence: CDR1 SGDLS, CDR2 YYNGEE. The V and J ends lost 7 bases and 9 bases, in that order; junction bases with no gene match: 8. The CDR3 totals 14 residues. CDR3 loop: CASGGTSGSGSQYF. In nucleotides, the CDR3 is TGTGCCAGCGGGGGGACTAGCGGGAGCGGGTCCCAGTACTTC.

The V gene is TRBV14, the J gene TRBJ2-1; TRBD2 matches at 13 bases. The germline gives CDR1 SGHDN, CDR2 FVKESK. This CDR3 spans 16 amino acids. The V segment lost 3 bases and the J segment 6 bases; nucleotides outside the gene matches: 5. The CDR3: CASSQGLAGIGNEQFF. DNA for the CDR3: TGTGCCAGCAGCCAGGGACTAGCGGGAATCGGCAATGAGCAGTTCTTC.

The chain recombines TRBV7-9 with TRBJ2-2; D not resolved. The germline CDR1 and CDR2 sequences are SEHNR and FQNEAQ (reference sequence). Trimming took 5 bases from V and 2 from J, leaving 12 bases between them. The CDR3 runs to 15 residues. The chain's CDR3 is CASSPFSPNTGELFF. In DNA, the CDR3 is TGTGCCAGCAGCCCCTTTTCCCCTAACACCGGGGAGCTGTTTTTT.

The J gene is TRBJ2-1, the V gene TRBV19, with 10 positions matching TRBD2. V lost 1 base to trimming and J lost 13 bases; unmatched junction nucleotides: 13. Germline assignment: CDR1 LNHDA and CDR2 SQIVND (reference sequence). The CDR3 sequence is 16 residues long. CDR3 in DNA: TGTGCCAGTAGTATAGTCTTTGGCGTAGCGGGGGGCCCACAGTTCTTC. It specifies CASSIVFGVAGGPQFF.

CDR3 sequence: CATVGLADTNEQFF. The CDR3 bases are TGTGCCACCGTAGGACTAGCGGACACCAATGAGCAGTTCTTC. This chain links TRBV10-3 with TRBJ2-1; TRBD2 matches at 10 bases. Germline CDR1 is ENHRY and CDR2 is SYGVKD. J was trimmed by 6 bases and V by 10 bases; bases with no gene match: 9. There are 14 residues in the CDR3.